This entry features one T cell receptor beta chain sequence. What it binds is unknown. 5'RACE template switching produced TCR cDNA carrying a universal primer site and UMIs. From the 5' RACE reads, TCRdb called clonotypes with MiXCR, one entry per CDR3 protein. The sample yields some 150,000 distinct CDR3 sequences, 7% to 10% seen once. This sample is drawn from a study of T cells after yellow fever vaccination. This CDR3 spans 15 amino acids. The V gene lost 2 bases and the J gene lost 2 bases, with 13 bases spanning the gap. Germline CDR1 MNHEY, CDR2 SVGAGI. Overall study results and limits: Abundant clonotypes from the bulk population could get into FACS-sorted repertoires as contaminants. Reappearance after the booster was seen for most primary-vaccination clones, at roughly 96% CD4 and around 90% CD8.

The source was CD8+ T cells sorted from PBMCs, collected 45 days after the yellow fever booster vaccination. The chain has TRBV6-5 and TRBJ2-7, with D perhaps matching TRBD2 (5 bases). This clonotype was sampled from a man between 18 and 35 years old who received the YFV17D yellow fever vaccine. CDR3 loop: CASSYRGYGAYEQYF. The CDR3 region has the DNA TGTGCCAGCAGTTACCGAGGGTATGGCGCCTACGAGCAGTACTTC.